This T cell receptor beta chain appears in the sequencing data of a study of long-term antiretroviral therapy in people with HIV. The wider study: The 2015 immediate-ART recommendation came about a decade after the earliest samples.

This CDR3 spans 14 amino acids. CDR1 is LGHNT and CDR2 is FRNRAP in the germline V gene. V was shortened by 3 bases and J by 9 bases, with 15 bases between the two germline ends. Study-level points and caveats: Increased diversity was seen after ART, yet it remained lower than in transplant donor controls.

This clone was seen just once. Its matching antigen is unknown. Every sample had about 0.9-10 million cryopreserved PBMC in it before DNA extraction. The assay used was immunoSEQ (version v3.0), run at survey level. It was about 40,000-55,000 T-cell genomes per sample that sequencing targeted. TCRdb's table, derived via immunoSEQ multiplex PCR, lists solely in-frame clones and lacks some. The profile shows under 4,000 clones, 70% to 90% of them singletons. Sequencing used unsorted PBMCs, obtained 0.3 years after starting antiretroviral therapy. The chain links TRBV12-5 to TRBJ1-5, with D perhaps TRBD1 (6 bases). This clonotype was obtained from a woman between 45 and 65 years old with HIV. CDR3 in amino acids: CASGFTGLPGPQHF. In DNA form, the CDR3 reads TGTGCTAGTGGTTTTACAGGGCTTCCGGGGCCCCAGCATTTT. Filled out from reference TRBV12-5 and TRBJ1-5, the complete variable domain reads DARVTQTPRHKVTEMGQEVTMRCQPILGHNTVFWYRQTMMQGLELLAYFRNRAPLDDSGMPKDRFSAEMPDATLATLKIQPSEPRDSAVYFCASGFTGLPGPQHFGDGTRLSIL.